This TCR beta chain stems from a study of T cells in Graves' hyperthyroidism and ophthalmopathy. Findings and limits, study-wide: Most clonotypes expanded in the thyroid (above 0.001) were also present in blood. In simple terms, a model built on 13 V-J features told ophthalmopathy apart from stable hyperthyroidism.

The source material, RNA transcripts, was used to amplify TCR beta CDR3 regions. In the first-round RT-PCR of the TCR CDR3, the HTBI primer set was used. TCRdb reprocessed the multiplex PCR reads with MiXCR, giving one entry per CDR3 protein. The repertoire includes 250,000 to 350,000 distinct CDR3 sequences, around 20% of them detected once, and 50% to 75% sits in the top ten. Uncontrolled infection, other autoimmune disease, pregnancy or lactation disqualified patients from enrolment. This clonotype was detected a few times. Its antigen is unknown. This clonotype originated in a young man with Graves' ophthalmopathy. Source material: blood.

In DNA form, the CDR3 reads TGTGCCAGTTGGGCTAGCGGGTTCACAGATACGCAGTATTTT. It codes for CASWASGFTDTQYF. The rearrangement links TRBV12-3 or TRBV12-4 to TRBJ2-3, with 8 bases matching TRBD2. Trimming cost V 9 bases and J 2 bases; bases outside gene matches: 7. This CDR3 is 14 amino acids long.